The clone carrying this T cell receptor (beta chain) has only one observation. The CDR3 runs 15 residues. Trimming left V 5 bases short and J 6 bases short, with 17 bases between. In germline, CDR1 is SGHVS, CDR2 FNYEAQ. Under the authors' procedure: Nucleated cell counts were estimated from reference gene primer amplification. The method was immunoSEQ multiplex PCR; TCRdb's version includes in-frame clones alone and lacks a portion of them. D and trimming were read from the DNA, whereas the V and J calls and clone size are those reported in that table. The sample carries approximately 200,000 clones, 80% to 90% recorded once. The data belong to a study of blood T cell repertoires in COVID-19. At the level of the study: The United States, Italy and Spain provided the acute and convalescent COVID-19 samples. T cells, B-cell-depleted T cells, or PBMCs provided the cDNA or gDNA that served as material.

Sequenced sample: peripheral blood. The receptor comes from a man aged 55 to 69 who had recovered from COVID-19. This rearrangement joins TRBV7-6 to TRBJ1-5, with a tentative D call TRBD1 (6 bases). CDR3 DNA sequence: TGTGCCAGCAGCCCCGTAGGGGGTGCGAGTCAGCCCCAGCATTTT. This encodes CASSPVGGASQPQHF.